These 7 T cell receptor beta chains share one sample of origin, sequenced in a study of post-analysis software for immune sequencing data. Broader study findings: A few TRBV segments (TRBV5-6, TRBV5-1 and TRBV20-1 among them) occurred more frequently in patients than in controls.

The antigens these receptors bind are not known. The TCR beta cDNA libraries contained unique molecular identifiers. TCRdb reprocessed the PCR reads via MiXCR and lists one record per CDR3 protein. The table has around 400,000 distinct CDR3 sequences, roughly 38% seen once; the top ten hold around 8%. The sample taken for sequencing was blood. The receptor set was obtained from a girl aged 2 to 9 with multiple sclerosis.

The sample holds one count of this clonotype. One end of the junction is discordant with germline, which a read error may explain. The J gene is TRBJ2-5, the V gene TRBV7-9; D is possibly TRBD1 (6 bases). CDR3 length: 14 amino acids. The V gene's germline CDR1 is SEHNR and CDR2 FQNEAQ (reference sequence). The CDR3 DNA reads TGCGCCAGCAGCTTATACAGGGTGGGGGAGACCCAGTACTTC. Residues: CASSLYRVGETQYF.

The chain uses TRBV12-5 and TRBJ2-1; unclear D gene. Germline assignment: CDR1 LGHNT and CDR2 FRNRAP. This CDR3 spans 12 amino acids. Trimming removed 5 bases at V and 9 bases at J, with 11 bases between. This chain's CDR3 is CASGPSRIEQFF. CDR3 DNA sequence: TGTGCTAGTGGTCCATCAAGGATTGAGCAGTTCTTC.

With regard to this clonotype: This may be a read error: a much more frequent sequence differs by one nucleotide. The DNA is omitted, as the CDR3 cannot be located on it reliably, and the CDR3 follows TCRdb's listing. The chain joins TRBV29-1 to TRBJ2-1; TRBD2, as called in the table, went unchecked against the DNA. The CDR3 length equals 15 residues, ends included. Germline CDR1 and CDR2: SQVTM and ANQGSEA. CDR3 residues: CSGVGGGALRNERFF.

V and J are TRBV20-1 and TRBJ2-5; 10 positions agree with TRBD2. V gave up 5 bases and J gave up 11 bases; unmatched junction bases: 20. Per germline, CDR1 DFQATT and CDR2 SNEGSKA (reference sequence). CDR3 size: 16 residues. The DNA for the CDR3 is TGCAGTGCTGGAGTACTAGCGGGGTTCAAGGGCGATGAGCAGTACTTC. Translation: CSAGVLAGFKGDEQYF.

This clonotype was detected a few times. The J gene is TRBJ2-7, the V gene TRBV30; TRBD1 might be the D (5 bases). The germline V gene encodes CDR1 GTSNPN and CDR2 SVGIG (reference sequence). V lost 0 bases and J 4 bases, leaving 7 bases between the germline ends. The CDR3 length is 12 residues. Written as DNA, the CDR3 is TGTGCCTGGAGTGTATCAGGGTACGAGCAGTACTTC. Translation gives CAWSVSGYEQYF.

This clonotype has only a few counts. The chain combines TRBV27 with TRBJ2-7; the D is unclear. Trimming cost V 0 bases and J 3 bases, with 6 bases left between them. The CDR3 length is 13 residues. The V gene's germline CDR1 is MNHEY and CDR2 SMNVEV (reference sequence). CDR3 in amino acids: CASSLSAVYEQYF. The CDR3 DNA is TGTGCCAGCAGTTTATCGGCGGTCTACGAGCAGTACTTC.

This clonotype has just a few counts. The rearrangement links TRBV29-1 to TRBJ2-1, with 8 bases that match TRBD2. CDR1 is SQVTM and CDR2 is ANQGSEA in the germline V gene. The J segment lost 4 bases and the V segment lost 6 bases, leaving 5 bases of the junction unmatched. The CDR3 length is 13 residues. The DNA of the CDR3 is TGCAGCGTGAGCGGGGGACCATACAATGAGCAGTTCTTC. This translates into CSVSGGPYNEQFF.